The sequence of this T cell receptor (beta chain) was determined in a study of cytomegalovirus exposure and HLA in healthy donors. On the study more broadly: Early released data had tens of millions of unique TCRs, all coming from HLA-typed donors.

From germline, CDR1 is MDHEN and CDR2 SYDVKM. CDR3 length: 18 residues. V shed 5 bases and J shed 0 bases, with 20 bases lying between them. Vbeta (60) and Jbeta (13) primers were used in the PCR. Methods used by the authors: Unique TCR beta chains numbered about 80 million in a later analysis, with about 9.9 million shared. The repertoire was sequenced with immunoSEQ multiplex PCR; TCRdb's copy has only in-frame clones and lacks some. That table is the source of V, J and clone size, and D and trimming were worked out from the DNA. This listing includes 75,000 to 85,000 clones. Nominally healthy donors were sampled, though unrecorded immune exposures were likely.

The sequence derives from a man between 18 and 35 years old in good health and CMV-seropositive. The chain employs TRBV28 and TRBJ2-1, with D tentatively TRBD2 (6 bases). The source material was PBMCs. The CDR3 region has the DNA TGTGCCAGCAGTCCCGCCGGGCTAGCGCAAAGCTCCTACAATGAGCAGTTCTTC. Protein sequence: CASSPAGLAQSSYNEQFF.